These T cell receptor beta chains were read from a single sample in a study of control samples from healthy donors and cancer patients. TCRdb keeps only in-frame clones here, not all; method: immunoSEQ multiplex PCR. The sample includes about 82,000 clones, approximately 89% of them seen just once. The sample taken for sequencing was blood. The receptor source for this set is a man in his forties or fifties in good health. Each CDR3 is given with its conserved first and last residue. The order of the fields is J gene, V gene, clone size, CDR3 length, D gene, CDR3 protein, CDR3 DNA. A D gene is named only where the DNA matches it firmly. Rows give clone size only sometimes, using once, few, many, or a class for an expanded clone.

TRBJ1-2 TRBV9 - 14 TRBD1 CASSAPGGGYGYTF TGTGCCAGCAGCGCCCCAGGGGGCGGCTATGGCTACACCTTC
TRBJ2-7 TRBV24-1 - 15 TRBD2 CATSDAGTSGYEQYF TGTGCCACCAGTGATGCGGGGACTAGCGGCTACGAGCAGTACTTC
TRBJ1-2 TRBV12-3/TRBV12-4 - 13 TRBD1 CASSTGTGNGYTF TGTGCCAGCAGTACCGGGACAGGGAATGGCTACACCTTC
TRBJ2-7 TRBV11-3 - 14 TRBD2 CASSTGTRDYEQYF TGTGCCAGCAGTACAGGGACTAGGGACTACGAGCAGTACTTC
TRBJ2-1 TRBV24-1 - 16 TRBD2 CATSDLAGGHYNEQFF TGTGCCACCAGTGACCTAGCGGGGGGGCACTACAATGAGCAGTTCTTC
TRBJ2-1 TRBV14 - 16 TRBD2 CASSPGLAGEYNEQFF TGTGCCAGCAGCCCTGGACTAGCGGGAGAGTACAATGAGCAGTTCTTC
TRBJ1-3 TRBV3-1/TRBV3-2 - 15 - CASSQDFVSPNTIYF TGTGCCAGCAGCCAAGATTTTGTCAGCCCGAACACCATATATTTT
TRBJ1-2 TRBV19 - 14 TRBD1 CASSKGQLRYGYTF TGTGCCAGTAGTAAGGGACAGCTACGCTATGGCTACACCTTC
TRBJ1-1 TRBV29-1 - 14 - CSVEDLGFPKAAFF TGCAGCGTTGAAGATCTTGGCTTCCCCAAGGCGGCTTTCTTT
TRBJ1-4 TRBV20-1 - 13 - CSASEAANEKLFF TGCAGTGCTAGTGAGGCGGCTAATGAAAAACTGTTTTTT
TRBJ2-1 TRBV19 - 13 - CASSGGGRNEQFF TGTGCCAGTAGTGGTGGCGGACGGAATGAGCAGTTCTTC
TRBJ2-7 TRBV2 - 14 TRBD1 CASSPTGNSYEQYF TGTGCCAGCAGCCCGACAGGGAACTCCTACGAGCAGTACTTC
TRBJ1-3 TRBV6-2/TRBV6-3 - 18 - CASSSIDGFISSGNTIYF TGTGCCAGCAGTTCAATCGACGGGTTCATAAGCTCTGGAAACACCATATATTTT
TRBJ2-1 TRBV7-2 once 12 - CASSSLYNEQFF TGTGCCAGCAGCTCCCTCTACAATGAGCAGTTCTTC
TRBJ2-7 TRBV7-2 - 16 - CASSLGWRQPSYEQYF TGTGCCAGCAGCTTAGGGTGGCGACAGCCTTCCTACGAGCAGTACTTC
TRBJ2-1 TRBV24-1 - 16 TRBD2 CATSDPTSGKQVEQFF TGTGCCACCAGTGATCCGACTAGCGGGAAGCAGGTTGAGCAGTTCTTC
TRBJ2-1 TRBV5-1 - 16 TRBD2 CASSAGDGPSYNEQFF TGCGCCAGCAGCGCGGGGGACGGACCTTCCTACAATGAGCAGTTCTTC
TRBJ2-5 TRBV24-1 - 15 TRBD2 CATSDSASGGETQYF TGTGCCACCAGTGATTCGGCTAGCGGGGGGGAGACCCAGTACTTC
TRBJ2-3 TRBV7-2 few 15 - CASSLAGTLTDTQYF TGTGCCAGCAGCTTAGCAGGGACCCTCACAGATACGCAGTATTTT
TRBJ2-3 TRBV10-2 - 15 - CASSESRGALNTQYF TGCGCCAGCAGTGAGTCGAGGGGGGCACTGAATACGCAGTATTTT
TRBJ1-3 TRBV7-9 - 12 - CASSLPEGYSYF TGTGCCAGCAGCCTGCCGGAGGGGTATAGCTATTTT
TRBJ2-5 TRBV18 - 14 TRBD1 CASSPSQGRETQYF TGTGCCAGCTCACCATCACAGGGGCGGGAGACCCAGTACTTC
TRBJ1-5 TRBV24-1 - 16 - CATSDSLNGSDQPQHF TGTGCCACCAGTGATTCCCTTAATGGATCAGATCAGCCCCAGCATTTT
TRBJ1-2 TRBV12-3/TRBV12-4 - 13 - CASSFNGNRGYTF TGTGCCAGCAGTTTTAACGGGAACCGTGGCTACACCTTC
TRBJ2-3 TRBV11-3 - 13 - CASSLQGSDTQYF TGTGCCAGCAGCTTACAGGGGTCAGATACGCAGTATTTT
TRBJ2-7 TRBV12-3/TRBV12-4 - 13 - CASSLGQTYEQYF TGTGCCAGCAGTTTAGGGCAGACCTACGAGCAGTACTTC
TRBJ2-1 TRBV7-3 - 15 TRBD2 CASSLNSGWYNEQFF TGTGCCAGCAGCTTAAATAGCGGGTGGTATAATGAGCAGTTCTTC
TRBJ1-3 TRBV5-8 - 14 - CASSLGAAGNTIYF TGTGCCAGCAGCTTGGGGGCAGCTGGAAACACCATATATTTT
TRBJ1-5 TRBV19 - 15 - CASSLTGFLDQPQHF TGTGCCAGTAGTCTTACAGGGTTCCTTGATCAGCCCCAGCATTTT
TRBJ1-1 TRBV6-5 - 14 - CASKTLSGYTEAFF TGTGCCAGCAAGACACTTTCGGGGTACACTGAAGCTTTCTTT
TRBJ2-2 TRBV9 few 14 - CASSVDEAYGELFF TGTGCCAGCAGCGTAGATGAAGCCTACGGGGAGCTGTTTTTT
TRBJ1-5 TRBV19 - 14 - CASTRPGSNQPQHF TGTGCCAGTACACGCCCGGGGAGCAATCAGCCCCAGCATTTT
TRBJ1-1 TRBV5-5 - 15 TRBD1 CASSLAPRGHTEAFF TGTGCCAGCAGCTTGGCCCCCAGGGGGCACACTGAAGCTTTCTTT
TRBJ2-1 TRBV19 - 14 - CASSTPGPPNEQFF TGTGCCAGTAGTACCCCCGGACCTCCCAATGAGCAGTTCTTC
TRBJ1-4 TRBV5-1 - 16 - CASSLAGVALSEKLFF TGCGCCAGCAGCTTGGCCGGGGTGGCGCTTAGTGAAAAACTGTTTTTT
TRBJ1-5 TRBV28 - 14 TRBD1 CASRLGTDYQPQHF TGTGCCAGCAGGTTAGGGACAGACTATCAGCCCCAGCATTTT
TRBJ1-1 TRBV7-2 - 13 - CASLTLGRAEAFF TGTGCCAGTCTTACCTTGGGACGAGCTGAAGCTTTCTTT
TRBJ2-5 TRBV19 - 14 TRBD1 CASTPRGQQETQYF TGTGCCAGTACCCCTCGGGGACAGCAAGAGACCCAGTACTTC
TRBJ1-5 TRBV27 - 15 - CASSPQVGQREPQHF TGTGCCAGCAGTCCGCAAGTTGGACAGAGGGAGCCCCAGCATTTT
TRBJ2-2 TRBV11-2 - 19 - CASSLATATGSYNTGELFF TGTGCCAGCAGCTTGGCCACCGCAACCGGGAGCTATAACACCGGGGAGCTGTTTTTT
TRBJ2-3 TRBV5-6 - 15 TRBD2 CASRGGGGSPDTQYF TGTGCCAGCAGGGGCGGGGGTGGCTCCCCAGATACGCAGTATTTT
TRBJ1-6 TRBV30 - 14 - CAWRVNRGGTPLHF TGTGCCTGGAGGGTGAACAGAGGGGGGACACCCCTCCACTTT
TRBJ1-1 TRBV7-3 - 13 TRBD1 CASSSDRLAEAFF TGTGCCAGCAGCTCGGACAGGTTGGCTGAAGCTTTCTTT
TRBJ2-3 TRBV6-5 few 13 - CASSFGQGLTQYF TGTGCCAGCAGTTTTGGGCAGGGGTTGACGCAGTATTTT
TRBJ2-1 TRBV7-2 - 15 - CASSRDFSSYNEQFF TGTGCCAGCAGCCGGGACTTTAGCTCCTACAATGAGCAGTTCTTC
TRBJ1-2 TRBV7-9 - 16 - CANNPPPRATNYGYTF TGTGCCAACAACCCACCCCCCCGGGCCACTAACTATGGCTACACCTTC
TRBJ2-7 TRBV27 once 13 - CASSATSPYEQYF TGTGCCAGCAGTGCAACTAGTCCCTACGAGCAGTACTTC
TRBJ2-6 TRBV30 - 17 TRBD1 CAWESHRGETGANVLTF TGTGCCTGGGAAAGCCACAGGGGTGAAACTGGGGCCAACGTCCTGACTTTC
TRBJ1-2 TRBV19 - 14 - CASSITQGPYGYTF TGTGCCAGTAGTATAACTCAGGGCCCCTATGGCTACACCTTC
TRBJ2-5 TRBV4-1 - 17 TRBD2 CASSQDGAGGSLWTQYF TGCGCCAGCAGCCAAGACGGGGCGGGGGGGTCTTTGTGGACCCAGTACTTC
TRBJ2-3 TRBV18 - 15 - CASSPEWENTDTQYF TGTGCCAGCTCACCGGAGTGGGAGAACACAGATACGCAGTATTTT
TRBJ1-1 TRBV7-3 - 14 TRBD1 CASSSGQGYTEAFF TGTGCCAGCAGCTCGGGACAGGGGTACACTGAAGCTTTCTTT
TRBJ1-6 TRBV27 - 16 TRBD1 CASSLARTGYNSPLHF TGTGCCAGCAGTTTAGCACGGACAGGGTATAATTCACCCCTCCACTTT
TRBJ1-1 TRBV9 once 13 TRBD1 CASSDNRGPEAFF TGTGCCAGCAGCGACAACAGGGGGCCTGAAGCTTTCTTT
TRBJ1-1 TRBV5-1 - 14 - CASSSPEGRGRAFF TGCGCCAGCAGCTCCCCTGAAGGCAGGGGTCGAGCTTTCTTT
TRBJ2-1 TRBV19 - 15 TRBD2 CASSIRREFYNEQFF TGTGCCAGTAGTATTAGGCGGGAGTTCTACAATGAGCAGTTCTTC
TRBJ1-1 TRBV5-1 - 12 - CASRRGDTEAFF TGCGCCAGCAGGCGGGGGGACACTGAAGCTTTCTTT
TRBJ1-5 TRBV5-8 - 13 - CASSLGSNQPQHF TGTGCCAGCAGCTTGGGAAGTAATCAGCCCCAGCATTTT
TRBJ2-7 TRBV7-2 once 15 - CASSLEDYSSYEQYF TGTGCCAGCAGCTTAGAGGACTACAGCTCCTACGAGCAGTACTTC